This paragraph reports one T cell receptor beta chain. This record comes from a study of blood T cell repertoires in COVID-19. The table came from immunoSEQ multiplex PCR; TCRdb's copy has only in-frame clones and leaves some out. This repertoire shows 250,000 to 400,000 clones, almost 90% found once; its top ten account for 2.9%. Material: peripheral blood. This TCR came from a woman younger than 45 with COVID-19, enrolled during active disease.

The CDR3 sequence is CASSPGTDANEKLFF. The CDR3 DNA follows: TGTGCCAGCTCACCGGGGACAGACGCTAATGAAAAACTGTTTTTT. The rearrangement links TRBV18 to TRBJ1-4; TRBD1 matches at 7 bases. V shed 3 bases and J 3 bases; nucleotides not matched to a gene: 4. The germline gives CDR1 KGHSH, CDR2 LQKENI. The CDR3 runs 15 residues.